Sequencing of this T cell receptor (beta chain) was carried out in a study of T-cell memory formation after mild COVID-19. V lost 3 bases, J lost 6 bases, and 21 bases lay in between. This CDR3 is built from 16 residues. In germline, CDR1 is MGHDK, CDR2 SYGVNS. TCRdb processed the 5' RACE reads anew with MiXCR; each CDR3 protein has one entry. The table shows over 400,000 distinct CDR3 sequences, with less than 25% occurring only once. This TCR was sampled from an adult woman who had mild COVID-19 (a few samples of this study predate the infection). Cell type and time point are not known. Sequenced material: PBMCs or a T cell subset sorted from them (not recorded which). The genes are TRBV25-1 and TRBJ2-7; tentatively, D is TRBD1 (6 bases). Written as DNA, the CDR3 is TGTGCCAGCAGTGACCAGGGGTTTGGTAGATTGGTCGAGCAGTACTTC. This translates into CASSDQGFGRLVEQYF.